One TCR beta chain is described in this entry. The sample originates from a study of T cells in localized non-small cell lung cancer. Some clones are missing from TCRdb's copy, which holds only in-frame ones; the method was immunoSEQ multiplex PCR. Of roughly 14,000 clones listed, around 87% are singletons. Deletions cut 3 bases from V and 4 bases from J, with 12 bases between. The CDR3 is 14 residues long. Germline lookup yields CDR1 KGHSH and CDR2 LQKENI. This chain uses TRBV18 with TRBJ1-1; D gene ambiguous. Sequenced material: peripheral blood mononuclear cells, taken before any cancer treatment. The source of this sequence is a male donor at least 60 years old with stage II lung adenocarcinoma. CDR3 amino acids: CASSPITGPTEAFF. CDR3 DNA sequence: TGTGCCAGCTCACCCATCACCGGACCCACTGAAGCTTTCTTT.